The T cell receptor (beta chain) described here comes from a study of T-cell memory formation after mild COVID-19. Study findings and constraints: Pre-infection memory carried some responding clones, suggesting that cross-reactive memory joined. CD4+ clones that contracted lay mainly in CM and EM; CD8+ ones lay in EMRA.

The CDR3 has 16 amino acids. Germline CDR1 is SQVTM and CDR2 is ANQGSEA. V lost 1 base, J lost 3 bases, and 9 bases stayed unmatched. A 5'RACE reaction primed in the constant segment made cDNA libraries of TCR alpha and TCR beta, and these carried sample barcodes and UMIs. From the 5' RACE reads, TCRdb called clonotypes with MiXCR, one entry per CDR3 protein. The sample holds about 350,000 distinct CDR3 sequences; 12% to 15% are singletons and the top ten take approximately 21%. This clonotype came up many times. The antigen remains unidentified. What was sequenced was PBMCs or a T cell subset sorted from them (not recorded which). This TCR was sampled from a man aged 18 to 30 who had mild COVID-19 (a few samples of this study predate the infection). Cell type and time point are not known. The chain recombines TRBV29-1 with TRBJ2-3; TRBD1 matches 8 bases. In DNA form, the CDR3 reads TGCAGCGTTGAAGTATGGGACAGGACAGGTACAGATACGCAGTATTTT. Protein: CSVEVWDRTGTDTQYF.